This TCR beta chain comes out of a study of shared clonotypes between healthy human individuals. Points from the study as a whole: Researchers sampled only blood; tissue repertoires likely differ.

Original processing methods: ImmunoSEQ sequences covered only the junction and lacked quality scores; filtering therefore differed. Clones were sequenced by immunoSEQ multiplex PCR, and TCRdb holds only the in-frame ones, with some missing. The D gene and trimming were derived from the DNA, and the V and J assignments and clone size from that table. The table has millions of clones, about 94% seen once. As concerns this clone: The antigen is unknown. In the same sample, other DNA sequences code for this CDR3.

The naive CD8 subset, CD45RO-negative cells positively selected for CCR7, excluded terminally differentiated effector memory CD45RA+ cells. What was sequenced was naive CD8+ T cells sorted from blood. This TCR was recovered from a man between 18 and 35 years old in good health.

In DNA form, the CDR3 reads TGTGCCAGCAGTTTAGGGGGCGGGAACACTGAAGCTTTCTTT. Translating it yields CASSLGGGNTEAFF. V is TRBV27 and J is TRBJ1-1, with a possible D match to TRBD1 (6 bases). Trimming removed 2 bases at V and 1 base at J, with 8 bases between. CDR1 is MNHEY, CDR2 SMNVEV, per germline (reference sequence). There are 14 residues in the CDR3.